These T cell receptor beta chains were read from a single sample in a study of PD-1 blockade in classical Hodgkin lymphoma. Repertoires were generated with immunoSEQ multiplex PCR, while TCRdb's copy carries only in-frame clones and drops some. In the table there are approximately 8,800 clones, about 80% of which are singletons. The sample consisted of CD4+ T cells from blood, taken at baseline. All receptors derive from a human donor with classical Hodgkin lymphoma. CDR3s include the opening cysteine and the closing phenylalanine or tryptophan. The D gene is left open where the match is weak. A row's size may be missing; if present it is once, few, many or a size class.

j_call	cdr3_length	d_call	v_call	clone_size	cdr3_aa	cdr3_nt
TRBJ2-1	15	TRBD2	TRBV18	.	CASSPGLAGVYEQFF	TGTGCCAGCTCACCGGGACTAGCGGGAGTCTATGAGCAGTTCTTC
TRBJ1-4	15	.	TRBV27	few	CASSSSRGLNEKLFF	TGTGCCAGCAGTTCCTCGAGGGGACTTAATGAAAAACTGTTTTTT
TRBJ2-7	10	.	TRBV2	.	CASSDYEQYF	TGTGCCAGCAGTGACTACGAGCAGTACTTC
TRBJ2-5	14	TRBD1	TRBV6-1	.	CASSRQGPIGEQYF	TGTGCCAGCAGTAGACAGGGCCCTATAGGAGAGCAGTACTTC
TRBJ1-2	15	TRBD1	TRBV28	once	CASSLGTGGYYGYTF	TGTGCCAGCAGTCTCGGGACAGGGGGCTACTATGGCTACACCTTC
TRBJ1-5	15	TRBD1	TRBV6-6	.	CASRFGTGVNQPQHF	TGTGCCAGCAGGTTCGGGACAGGGGTTAACCAGCCCCAGCATTTT
TRBJ2-7	14	TRBD2	TRBV6-1	once	CASSPSGRSYEQYF	TGTGCCAGCAGTCCTAGCGGGAGGTCCTACGAGCAGTACTTC
TRBJ1-1	11	.	TRBV6-6	.	CASSPPGEAFF	TGTGCCAGCAGTCCCCCAGGAGAAGCTTTCTTT
TRBJ1-1	14	.	TRBV11-2	.	CASSSGVSYTEAFF	TGTGCCAGCAGCTCCGGGGTCTCATACACTGAAGCTTTCTTT
TRBJ1-5	14	TRBD1	TRBV2	.	CASSKTGRREPQHF	TGTGCCAGCAGTAAGACAGGGAGGAGAGAGCCCCAGCATTTT
TRBJ2-7	14	TRBD2	TRBV6-1	.	CASSASGRAYEQYF	TGTGCCAGCAGCGCTAGCGGGAGGGCCTACGAGCAGTACTTC
TRBJ2-7	14	TRBD2	TRBV5-1	once	CASSAGTRGYEQYF	TGCGCCAGCAGCGCCGGGACTAGGGGCTACGAGCAGTACTTC
TRBJ1-3	17	.	TRBV30	.	CAWSVKVPGLAGNTIYF	TGTGCCTGGAGTGTAAAAGTCCCCGGCTTGGCTGGAAACACCATATATTTT
TRBJ2-7	14	.	TRBV5-1	.	CASSLYQGGYEQYF	TGCGCCAGCAGCTTGTATCAGGGCGGTTACGAGCAGTACTTC
TRBJ1-4	14	TRBD1	TRBV6-6	.	CASSTGGNNEKLFF	TGTGCCAGCAGCACAGGGGGCAATAATGAAAAACTGTTTTTT
TRBJ2-1	17	TRBD2	TRBV5-5	once	CASSLAGASGRRNEQFF	TGTGCCAGCAGCTTGGCCGGGGCTAGCGGGAGACGGAATGAGCAGTTCTTC
TRBJ1-5	15	TRBD1	TRBV6-5	few	CASSLGTGLNQPQHF	TGTGCCAGCAGTTTAGGGACAGGGCTGAATCAGCCCCAGCATTTT
TRBJ2-1	14	.	TRBV13	.	CASSLALSYNEQFF	TGTGCCAGCAGCCTAGCGCTCTCCTACAATGAGCAGTTCTTC
TRBJ2-5	13	TRBD1	TRBV27	.	CASSFRQGETQYF	TGTGCCAGCAGTTTTAGACAGGGAGAGACCCAGTACTTC
TRBJ2-2	16	.	TRBV19	few	CASTNPGPSNTGELFF	TGTGCCAGTACCAATCCGGGACCCTCGAACACCGGGGAGCTGTTTTTT
TRBJ2-7	15	TRBD2	TRBV27	.	CASSLTASGIYEQYF	TGTGCCAGCAGTTTAACGGCTAGCGGGATTTACGAGCAGTACTTC
TRBJ2-3	13	.	TRBV6-1	.	CAISVPGGDTQYF	TGTGCCATTTCGGTCCCTGGGGGAGATACGCAGTATTTT
TRBJ2-3	15	.	TRBV5-1	.	CASSAPGRLFDTQYF	TGCGCCAGCAGCGCACCGGGACGACTCTTTGATACGCAGTATTTT
TRBJ2-5	15	.	TRBV5-1	few	CASSLRGTEQETQYF	TGCGCCAGCAGCTTGCGCGGGACAGAACAAGAGACCCAGTACTTC
TRBJ2-6	17	.	TRBV29-1	.	CSARGQGGPSGANVLTF	TGCAGCGCCCGAGGGCAGGGGGGGCCCTCTGGGGCCAACGTCCTGACTTTC
TRBJ2-3	13	.	TRBV7-9	.	CASSPRGPDTQYF	TGTGCCAGCAGCCCCAGAGGGCCAGATACGCAGTATTTT
TRBJ2-3	13	.	TRBV5-5	.	CASSATGWDTQYF	TGTGCCAGCAGCGCGACGGGGTGGGATACGCAGTATTTT
TRBJ2-1	15	.	TRBV28	.	CASRGWGAGYNEQFF	TGTGCCAGCAGGGGGTGGGGTGCAGGGTACAATGAGCAGTTCTTC
TRBJ2-5	14	.	TRBV29-1	.	CSVTPGPGWETQYF	TGCAGCGTAACGCCGGGGCCCGGATGGGAGACCCAGTACTTC
TRBJ2-3	14	TRBD1	TRBV19	.	CASSRTGERDTQYF	TGTGCCAGTAGTAGAACAGGGGAACGAGATACGCAGTATTTT
TRBJ1-2	12	.	TRBV5-6	.	CASSAGTHGYTF	TGTGCCAGCAGCGCGGGGACCCACGGCTACACCTTC
TRBJ1-4	13	.	TRBV13	.	CASSQRDQEKLFF	TGTGCCAGCAGCCAAAGGGACCAGGAAAAACTGTTTTTT
TRBJ1-1	13	.	TRBV7-2	.	CASSLSQGTEAFF	TGTGCCAGCAGCTTATCACAGGGTACTGAAGCTTTCTTT
TRBJ1-6	13	.	TRBV27	.	CASSLVQNSPLHF	TGTGCCAGCAGTTTAGTCCAGAATTCACCCCTCCACTTT
TRBJ2-7	13	.	TRBV4-1	.	CASSQDLGGVMYF	TGCGCCAGCAGCCAAGATCTAGGGGGAGTAATGTACTTC
TRBJ2-1	14	TRBD1	TRBV6-1	.	CASRETGRYNEQFF	TGTGCCAGCAGGGAGACAGGGCGCTACAATGAGCAGTTCTTC
TRBJ1-3	12	.	TRBV27	.	CASGFSGNTIYF	TGTGCCAGCGGATTCTCTGGAAACACCATATATTTT
TRBJ1-5	13	TRBD1	TRBV5-1	.	CANLRDRGPPQHF	TGCGCCAACCTCCGGGACAGGGGGCCGCCCCAGCATTTT
TRBJ1-1	13	TRBD1	TRBV19	.	CASSQGAGTEAFF	TGTGCCAGTAGTCAGGGGGCAGGGACTGAAGCTTTCTTT
TRBJ2-3	16	TRBD2	TRBV5-1	few	CASSLELAGARDTQYF	TGCGCCAGCAGCTTGGAACTAGCGGGAGCGCGCGATACGCAGTATTTT
TRBJ2-3	17	.	TRBV18	.	CASSILGGRGPTDTQYF	TGTGCCAGCTCAATACTAGGTGGGAGAGGCCCCACAGATACGCAGTATTTT
TRBJ2-3	14	TRBD1	TRBV12-5	.	CASGSGGGTDTQYF	TGTGCTAGTGGTTCAGGGGGCGGCACAGATACGCAGTATTTT
TRBJ2-1	13	.	TRBV2	.	CASSQVVRNEQFF	TGTGCCAGCAGTCAAGTGGTCAGGAATGAGCAGTTCTTC
TRBJ2-7	14	TRBD2	TRBV2	.	CASGVLAGGYEQYF	TGTGCCAGCGGGGTACTAGCGGGAGGCTACGAGCAGTACTTC
TRBJ2-3	17	TRBD2	TRBV28	.	CASSPGLAGLVADTQYF	TGTGCCAGCAGTCCTGGACTAGCGGGATTGGTTGCAGATACGCAGTATTTT
TRBJ2-7	15	.	TRBV18	.	CASSSAGDKTYEQYF	TGTGCCAGCTCATCCGCGGGGGACAAGACCTACGAGCAGTACTTC
TRBJ2-2	15	TRBD2	TRBV14	few	CASSQGAGVTGELFF	TGTGCCAGCAGCCAGGGAGCGGGAGTCACCGGGGAGCTGTTTTTT
TRBJ1-5	13	.	TRBV6-5	.	CASSYSKGTFRHF	TGTGCCAGCAGTTACTCCAAGGGGACCTTTAGGCATTTT
TRBJ2-5	14	TRBD2	TRBV29-1	.	CSVSGLARQETQYF	TGCAGCGTGTCTGGACTAGCACGACAAGAGACCCAGTACTTC
TRBJ2-7	13	TRBD1	TRBV27	few	CASTRAGGREQYF	TGTGCCAGCACCCGCGCAGGGGGTAGAGAGCAGTACTTC
TRBJ2-7	13	.	TRBV6-1	few	CASSRTASYEQYF	TGTGCCAGCAGCAGGACAGCCTCCTACGAGCAGTACTTC
TRBJ2-1	17	.	TRBV27	.	CASSPRQRSAPTYEQFF	TGTGCCAGCAGTCCCCGACAGCGGTCGGCTCCTACATATGAGCAGTTCTTC
TRBJ1-5	15	.	TRBV13	.	CASSLGGGVNQPQHF	TGTGCCAGCAGCTTAGGGGGCGGAGTCAATCAGCCCCAGCATTTT
TRBJ1-1	16	.	TRBV19	.	CASSIVGMRMNTEAFF	TGTGCCAGTAGTATAGTGGGTATGCGAATGAACACTGAAGCTTTCTTT
TRBJ1-1	12	.	TRBV7-9	.	CASSPTQGKAFF	TGTGCCAGCAGCCCAACCCAGGGAAAAGCTTTCTTT
TRBJ1-3	13	TRBD1	TRBV28	.	CASRQGAGNTIYF	TGTGCCAGTCGCCAGGGGGCTGGAAACACCATATATTTT
TRBJ2-7	14	.	TRBV18	.	CASSPSGQTYEQYF	TGTGCCAGCTCACCCAGCGGCCAAACCTACGAGCAGTACTTC
TRBJ2-7	14	.	TRBV6-1	.	CASSLLPLDYEQYF	TGTGCCAGCAGTCTACTCCCGTTAGATTACGAGCAGTACTTC
TRBJ2-2	18	TRBD1	TRBV19	.	CATSSSWAGQVWAGELFF	TGTGCCACCTCTTCCTCATGGGCGGGACAGGTTTGGGCCGGGGAGCTGTTTTTT
TRBJ2-7	17	.	TRBV27	.	CASSFQKATMVPYEQYF	TGTGCCAGCAGTTTTCAGAAAGCCACGATGGTCCCCTACGAGCAGTACTTC